Following are 3 T cell receptor beta chains from one sample sequenced in a study of T-cell memory formation after mild COVID-19. TCRdb fed the 5' RACE reads into MiXCR, producing one record per CDR3 protein. The sample shows about 90,000 distinct CDR3 sequences, roughly 16% of them seen only once. The source material was PBMCs or a T cell subset sorted from them (not recorded which). The receptors here all came from a man younger than 35 who had mild COVID-19 (a few samples of this study predate the infection). Cell type and time point are not known.

This clonotype was found a few times. This rearrangement joins TRBV9 to TRBJ1-1, with D unclear. Germline CDR1 and CDR2: SGDLS and YYNGEE. V lost 0 bases, J lost 8 bases, and 11 bases lay in between. The CDR3 covers 13 residues. The CDR3 nucleotides read TGTGCCAGCAGCGTAGTAGGTGAAAGAGAAGCTTTCTTT. This encodes CASSVVGEREAFF.

This clonotype has ten or more counts. V gene TRBV20-1 combines with J gene TRBJ2-7; D perhaps matches TRBD2 (5 bases). Deletions cut 5 bases from V and 0 bases from J, with 11 bases between. Per the germline V gene, CDR1 is DFQATT and CDR2 is SNEGSKA (reference sequence). This CDR3 comprises 13 residues. CDR3 loop: CSADTGDSYEQYF. The CDR3 DNA follows: TGCAGTGCTGACACCGGGGACTCCTACGAGCAGTACTTC.

J is TRBJ1-6 and V is TRBV4-3; TRBD1 matches 10 bases. Germline values: CDR1 LGHNA, CDR2 YSLEER. There are 15 residues in the CDR3. Trimming took 3 bases from V and 7 from J; bases not matched to a gene: 3. DNA for the CDR3: TGCGCCAGCAGCCACCTGGACAGGGGGAATTCACCCCTCCACTTT. This translates into CASSHLDRGNSPLHF.